This T cell receptor beta chain was sequenced for a study of blood T cell repertoires in COVID-19. Per the authors' pipeline: Nucleated cell counts were estimated from reference gene primer amplification. Clones were read by immunoSEQ multiplex PCR, and TCRdb kept only the in-frame ones, dropping some. That table is the source of V, J and clone size, and D and trimming were worked out from the DNA. The table has about 200,000 clones, 65% to 90% seen once. This clone showed up many times. Sequencing was done on a sample of peripheral blood. This TCR was sampled from a human donor in a cohort sampled during active COVID-19.

This CDR3 is CASSRRQGGSYEQYF. In nucleotides, the CDR3 is TGTGCCAGCAGCCGTCGACAGGGTGGGTCCTACGAGCAGTACTTC. The rearrangement joins TRBV7-2 to TRBJ2-7, with 7 bases identical to TRBD1. CDR1 SGHTA and CDR2 FQGNSA come from the germline V gene. Losses at the gene ends were 5 bases for V and 1 base for J; bases not matched to a gene: 8. This CDR3 comprises 15 residues. Full variable domain (outside the CDR3, taken from reference TRBV7-2 and TRBJ2-7): GAGVSQSPSNKVTEKGKDVELRCDPISGHTALYWYRQSLGQGLEFLIYFQGNSAPDKSGLPSDRFSAERTGGSVSTLTIQRTQQEDSAVYLCASSRRQGGSYEQYFGPGTRLTVT.